This T cell receptor beta chain originates from a study of T cells after yellow fever vaccination. TCRdb re-called the 5' RACE reads with MiXCR, one entry per CDR3 protein. The sample lists approximately 90,000 distinct CDR3 sequences; roughly 5.2% were seen once. This clonotype was counted a few times. Specimen: CD8+ T cells sorted from PBMCs, collected 10 days after the yellow fever booster vaccination. The receptor comes from a man aged 18 to 35 who received the YFV17D yellow fever vaccine.

The CDR3 nucleotides read TGTGCCAGCAGCTTTTTTGCCCTGGAAGGCTACACCTTC. Its translation is CASSFFALEGYTF. V usage is TRBV7-9 and J usage is TRBJ1-2; D is ambiguous. The CDR3 consists of 13 residues. Deletions cut 3 bases from V and 8 bases from J, with 13 bases between. Germline V gives CDR1 SEHNR, CDR2 FQNEAQ (reference sequence).